This passage covers 8 T cell receptor beta chains from one sample sequenced in a study of T cells in Graves' hyperthyroidism and ophthalmopathy. RNA transcripts provided the source from which TCR beta CDR3 regions were amplified. First-round RT-PCR with HTBI primers amplified the TCR CDR3 region. One entry per CDR3 protein, called by TCRdb with MiXCR from the multiplex PCR reads. The sample lists around 420,000 distinct CDR3 sequences; 15% to 18% were seen once. Source material: blood. The receptors shown here come from a woman aged 18 to 35 with Graves' hyperthyroidism.

This clonotype was seen at least ten times. The chain employs TRBV20-1 and TRBJ2-1; D is uncertain. Trimming took off 6 bases at V and 5 bases at J, with 14 bases between the two ends. In germline, CDR1 is DFQATT, CDR2 SNEGSKA (reference sequence). CDR3 length: 13 amino acids. The CDR3 DNA is TGCAGTGCCCGGAAAGGAAAGAACAATGAGCAGTTCTTC. Amino acid sequence: CSARKGKNNEQFF.

This clonotype came up many times. The rearrangement uses TRBV7-9 and TRBJ2-7, with a possible D match to TRBD1 (6 bases). The CDR3 is 13 residues long. Trimming pared 1 base from V and 6 bases from J, leaving 10 bases between. The V gene's germline CDR1 is SEHNR and CDR2 FQNEAQ (reference sequence). CDR3 protein: CASSLGQAREQYF. The DNA of the CDR3 is TGTGCCAGCAGCTTAGGACAGGCCCGCGAGCAGTACTTC.

A remark on this clonotype: At one end, the junction sequence differs from germline, possibly due to a read error. The V gene is TRBV20-1, the J gene TRBJ2-7; 10 positions match TRBD2. This CDR3 comprises 10 residues. The germline CDR1 and CDR2 sequences are DFQATT and SNEGSKA (reference sequence). CDR3 residues: CSASGSEQYF. The CDR3 DNA reads TGCAGCGCTAGCGGGAGCGAGCAGTACTTC.

This clonotype has just a few counts. This chain connects TRBV19 to TRBJ2-2, with D unclear. The CDR3 is made up of 13 amino acids. The germline V and J ends were trimmed by 4 bases and 6 bases, with 9 bases remaining between them. The germline V gene has CDR1 LNHDA and CDR2 SQIVND (reference sequence). The CDR3 sequence: CASSRGSPGELFF. Written as DNA, the CDR3 is TGTGCCAGTAGTAGGGGATCCCCCGGGGAGCTGTTTTTT.

Many counts were recorded for this clonotype. As DNA, the CDR3 is TGTGCCAGCAGTTTGGCGGGAGGAGACATTCAGTACTTC. This sequence encodes CASSLAGGDIQYF. The V call is TRBV12-3 or TRBV12-4, the J call TRBJ2-4; 8 bases align to TRBD2. With 3 bases clipped from V and 8 bases from J, the junction kept 3 bases outside the gene matches. This CDR3 is 13 amino acids long.

This clonotype was picked up many times. This sequence joins TRBV6-1 and TRBJ2-7; 10 nucleotides line up with TRBD2. The germline CDR1 and CDR2 sequences are MNHNS and SASEGT. The V and J ends lost 8 bases and 3 bases, in that order; junction bases with no gene match: 10. The CDR3 runs to 15 residues. The CDR3 sequence: CASLVGASGGYEQYF. The CDR3 nucleotides read TGTGCCAGCTTGGTGGGGGCTAGCGGGGGCTACGAGCAGTACTTC.

This rearrangement joins TRBV7-2 to TRBJ2-1; 10 bases match TRBD1. The V segment lost 4 bases and the J segment 5 bases; nucleotides outside the gene matches: 5. Germline CDR1 is SGHTA and CDR2 is FQGNSA. The CDR3 is 15 residues long. The CDR3 DNA is TGTGCCAGCAGCTCCTGGGACAGGGGAGACAATGAGCAGTTCTTC. This translates into CASSSWDRGDNEQFF.

This clonotype came up many times. The CDR3 loop reads CASSQGAGGYEQFF. CDR3 sequence (DNA): TGCGCCAGCAGCCAAGGAGCGGGAGGATATGAGCAGTTCTTC. The chain employs TRBV4-1 and TRBJ2-1; 9 bases are a match to TRBD2. The CDR3 runs 14 residues. Trimming cost V 1 base and J 8 bases; bases outside gene matches: 3. Germline CDR1 is MGHRA and CDR2 is YSYEKL.